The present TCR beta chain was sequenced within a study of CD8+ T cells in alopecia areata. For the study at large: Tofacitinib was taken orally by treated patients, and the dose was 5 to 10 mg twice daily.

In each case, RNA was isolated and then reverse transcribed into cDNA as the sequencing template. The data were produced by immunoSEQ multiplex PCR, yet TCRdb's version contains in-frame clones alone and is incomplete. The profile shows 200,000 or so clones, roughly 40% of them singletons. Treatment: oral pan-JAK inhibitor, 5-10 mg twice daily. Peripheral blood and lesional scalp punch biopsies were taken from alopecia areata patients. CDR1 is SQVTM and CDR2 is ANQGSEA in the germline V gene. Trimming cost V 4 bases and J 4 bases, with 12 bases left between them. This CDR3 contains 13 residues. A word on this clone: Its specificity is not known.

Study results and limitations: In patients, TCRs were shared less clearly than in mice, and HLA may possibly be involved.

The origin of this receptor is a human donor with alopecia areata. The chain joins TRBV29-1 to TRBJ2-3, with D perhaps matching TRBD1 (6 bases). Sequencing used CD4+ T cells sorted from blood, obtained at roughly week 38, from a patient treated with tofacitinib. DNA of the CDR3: TGCAGCGTTGCTACAGGGCAACCAGATACGCAGTATTTT. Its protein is CSVATGQPDTQYF.